The 20 T cell receptor beta chains listed next were all sequenced from one sample in a study of blood T cells in healthy people across ages. Next came a second PCR, run for roughly 7 to 12 cycles, which used a sample-barcoded 5' primer along with a J-beta primer mix. TCRdb reprocessed the 5' RACE reads with MiXCR, giving one entry per CDR3 protein. Found here are hundreds of thousands of distinct CDR3 sequences, about 51% of them singletons; the top ten hold approximately 15%. Sequenced input: blood. The receptors stem from a woman older than 75 in good health.

Concerning this clonotype itself: A much bigger clone sits one base away, suggesting this may be a read error. This chain links TRBV10-3 with TRBJ2-3, with 8 bases fitting TRBD1. The CDR3 is made up of 11 amino acids. Germline values: CDR1 ENHRY, CDR2 SYGVKD. The V gene end was trimmed by 10 bases and the J gene end by 6 bases; junction bases not matched to a gene: 3. The CDR3 reads CATGGGDTQYF. The CDR3 DNA is TGTGCCACAGGGGGCGGTGATACGCAGTATTTT.

V is TRBV7-2 and J is TRBJ2-1; 8 bases match TRBD2. The DNA end is a closer match to TRBJ2-7, so the J assignment may be wrong. This CDR3 comprises 14 residues. Germline V lookup: CDR1 SGHTA, CDR2 FQGNSA. The CDR3, as DNA: TGTGCCAGCACCCAAGCGGGGGTCTACAATGAGCAGTACTTC. Protein: CASTQAGVYNEQYF.

This clonotype turned up a few times. The chain uses TRBV11-2 and TRBJ2-7; no definite D call. Trimming took 3 bases from V and 7 from J, leaving 16 bases between them. This CDR3 has 14 residues. CDR1 and CDR2 from the germline V gene are SGHAT and FQNNGV. The CDR3 region has the DNA TGTGCCAGCAGCTTTTCACTCTCCTACAATGAGCAGTACTTC. Protein: CASSFSLSYNEQYF.

V is TRBV7-2 and J is TRBJ2-4, with D uncertain. TRBJ2-7 explains the end of the DNA better; the J call may be wrong. This CDR3 region has 13 residues. Germline V gives CDR1 SGHTA, CDR2 FQGNSA. CDR3 in DNA: TGTGCCAGCAGCTTAGTTCAGGACTACGAGCAGTACTTC. This sequence encodes CASSLVQDYEQYF.

The chain is built from TRBV4-3 and TRBJ2-5; 8 bases are shared with TRBD1. The V and J ends lost 4 bases and 0 bases, in that order; junction bases with no gene match: 7. Per germline, CDR1 LGHNA and CDR2 YSLEER. CDR3 length: 16 residues. CDR3 protein: CASSLSAGGYQETQYF. CDR3 nucleotide sequence: TGCGCCAGCAGCCTAAGCGCAGGGGGCTACCAAGAGACCCAGTACTTC.

The chain combines TRBV28 with TRBJ1-5, with D unresolved. V was shortened by 4 bases and J by 5 bases, with 12 bases between the two germline ends. This CDR3 comprises 14 residues. CDR1 and CDR2 (germline): MDHEN, SYDVKM. CDR3 in amino acids: CASSWAELYQPQHF. CDR3 nucleotides: TGTGCCAGCAGTTGGGCAGAACTTTATCAGCCCCAGCATTTT.

This clonotype was found a few times. The V and J genes are TRBV28 and TRBJ1-1, with D possibly matching TRBD1 (6 bases). The germline gives CDR1 MDHEN, CDR2 SYDVKM. This CDR3 is built from 11 residues. V lost 6 bases, J lost 7 bases, and 9 bases lay in between. Here the CDR3 reads CASRRTVEAFF. Written as DNA, the CDR3 is TGTGCCAGCAGAAGGACAGTTGAAGCTTTCTTT.

This clonotype has at least ten counts. The chain uses TRBV5-1 and TRBJ2-3; D gene ambiguous. Germline V lookup: CDR1 SGHRS, CDR2 YFSETQ. The germline V and J ends were trimmed by 8 bases and 6 bases, with 10 bases remaining between them. This CDR3 comprises 11 residues. The CDR3 DNA is TGCGCCAGTGGAAGGTCCGATACGCAGTATTTT. Protein product: CASGRSDTQYF.

The chain links TRBV12-3 or TRBV12-4 to TRBJ2-5, with D uncertain. The germline V and J ends were trimmed by 3 bases and 13 bases, with 12 bases remaining between them. CDR3 length equals 11 residues. The CDR3 loop is CASSLLYERYF. CDR3 DNA sequence: TGTGCCAGCAGTTTGCTCTACGAGCGGTACTTC.

This clonotype was picked up many times. The J gene is TRBJ2-7, the V gene TRBV6-6; 10 nucleotides line up with TRBD2. V trimming: 0 bases; J trimming: 4 bases; junction bases outside the gene matches: 3. Germline CDR1 MNHNY, CDR2 SVGAGI (reference sequence). The CDR3 has 15 residues. The CDR3 DNA sequence: TGTGCCAGCAGTTACTCGGCTAGCGGGAGTTACGAGCAGTACTTC. Translating it yields CASSYSASGSYEQYF.

This clonotype has a handful of counts. This sequence joins TRBV2 and TRBJ1-5; D unclear. This CDR3 has 12 residues. CDR1 SNHLY and CDR2 FYNNEI come from the germline V gene. V shed 9 bases and J shed 0 bases, with 6 bases lying between them. In DNA, the CDR3 is TGTGCCAGTGGGGATAGCAATCAGCCCCAGCATTTT. Protein product: CASGDSNQPQHF. Complete variable domain (other parts from reference TRBV2 and TRBJ1-5): EPEVTQTPSHQVTQMGQEVILRCVPISNHLYFYWYRQILGQKVEFLVSFYNNEISEKSEIFDDQFSVERPDGSNFTLKIRSTKLEDSAMYFCASGDSNQPQHFGDGTRLSIL.

Concerning this clonotype: The germline gene is not matched at one end of the junction; a read error may be the cause. The V gene is TRBV28, the J gene TRBJ1-4; 9 nucleotides match TRBD1. CDR1 and CDR2 from the germline V gene are MDHEN and SYDVKM. The CDR3 is 15 amino acids. Written as DNA, the CDR3 is TGTGCCAGCAGTTTGAGGGACAGGGTTAATGAAAAACCGTTTTTT. Translating it yields CASSLRDRVNEKPFF.

The J gene is TRBJ2-5, the V gene TRBV28, with 12 positions matching TRBD1. This CDR3 contains 15 residues. Per germline, CDR1 MDHEN and CDR2 SYDVKM. J was trimmed by 11 bases and V by 3 bases; bases with no gene match: 10. The chain's CDR3 is CASSLRGQGAGEQYF. In DNA, the CDR3 is TGTGCCAGCAGTTTGCGGGGACAGGGGGCGGGGGAGCAGTACTTC.

The chain uses TRBV20-1 and TRBJ1-5, with D tentatively TRBD1 (5 bases). Germline CDR1 is DFQATT and CDR2 is SNEGSKA (reference sequence). The CDR3 consists of 13 residues. Trimming stripped 6 bases from V and 6 bases from J, with 15 bases between. In nucleotides, the CDR3 is TGCAGTGCGTGGGACGGTTTCAGTCAGCCCCAGCATTTT. It is translated as CSAWDGFSQPQHF.

This clonotype came up once. Given a much more abundant clone one base away, this may be a read error. The chain combines TRBV20-1 with TRBJ2-3; D is uncertain. From germline, CDR1 is DFQATT and CDR2 SNEGSKA (reference sequence). V was clipped by 2 bases and J by 0 bases, with 6 bases between them. There are 13 residues in the CDR3. In nucleotides, the CDR3 is TGCAGTGCTAGACAGGCTAGCACAGATACGCAGTATTTT. Amino acid sequence: CSARQASTDTQYF.

CDR3 residues: CASSSLGVTDTQYF. Here the CDR3 DNA reads TGTGCCAGCAGTAGCCTAGGGGTCACAGATACGCAGTATTTT. The V gene is TRBV12-3 or TRBV12-4, the J gene TRBJ2-3; possible D gene TRBD1, 5 bases. V was trimmed by 5 bases and J by 2 bases, leaving 11 bases between them. The CDR3 spans 14 residues.

There are many counts of this clonotype. The chain combines TRBV28 with TRBJ1-1; TRBD1 matches 8 bases. The V segment lost 2 bases and the J segment 0 bases; nucleotides outside the gene matches: 5. This CDR3 comprises 16 residues. The germline CDR1 and CDR2 sequences are MDHEN and SYDVKM. The CDR3 protein is CASSLLRTGMNTEAFF. The CDR3 DNA reads as TGTGCCAGCAGTTTACTCAGGACAGGGATGAACACTGAAGCTTTCTTT.

This clonotype has more than one count but fewer than ten. This chain uses TRBV12-3 or TRBV12-4 with TRBJ2-3, with 11 nucleotides matching TRBD2. The CDR3 is 15 amino acids. V was clipped by 6 bases and J by 2 bases; unmatched bases: 4. The CDR3 coding sequence is TGTGCCAGCAGCCGACTAGCGGGGCACACAGATACGCAGTATTTT. It encodes CASSRLAGHTDTQYF.

Worth noting for this clonotype: The germline gene is not matched at one end of the junction; a read error may be the cause. This chain links TRBV20-1 with TRBJ2-3, with a tentative D call TRBD2 (5 bases). The CDR3 sequence is 15 residues long. CDR1 and CDR2 (germline): DFQATT, SNEGSKA (reference sequence). The CDR3 spells CSTRDFAVPTDTQYF. CDR3 nucleotides: TGCAGTACTAGAGATTTTGCGGTACCCACAGATACGCAGTATTTT.

The genes are TRBV6-5 and TRBJ2-5; TRBD2 matches 8 bases. After removal of 5 bases from V and 11 bases from J, the junction contained 10 bases not matched to a gene. Looked up from germline, CDR1 is MNHEY and CDR2 is SVGAGI. The CDR3 consists of 13 residues. The CDR3 loop is CASSSSGGGEQYF. The CDR3 region has the DNA TGTGCCAGCAGTAGCAGCGGGGGTGGGGAGCAGTACTTC.